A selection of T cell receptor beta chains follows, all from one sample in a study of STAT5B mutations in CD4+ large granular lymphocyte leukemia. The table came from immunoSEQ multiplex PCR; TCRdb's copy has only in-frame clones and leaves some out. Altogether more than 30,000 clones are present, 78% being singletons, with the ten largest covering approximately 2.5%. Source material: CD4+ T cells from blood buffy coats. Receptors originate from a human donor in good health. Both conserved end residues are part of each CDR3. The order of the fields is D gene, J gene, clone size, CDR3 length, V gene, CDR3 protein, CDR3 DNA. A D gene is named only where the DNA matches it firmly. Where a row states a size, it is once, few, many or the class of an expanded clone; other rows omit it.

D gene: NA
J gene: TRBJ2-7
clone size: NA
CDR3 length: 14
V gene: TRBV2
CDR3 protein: CASSEDIGAHEQYF
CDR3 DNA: TGTGCCAGCAGTGAAGATATCGGGGCCCACGAGCAGTACTTC

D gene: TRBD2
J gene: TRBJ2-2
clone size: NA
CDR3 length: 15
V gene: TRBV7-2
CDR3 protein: CASSPAGGGAGELFF
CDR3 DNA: TGTGCCAGCAGTCCCGCGGGGGGAGGGGCCGGGGAGCTGTTTTTT

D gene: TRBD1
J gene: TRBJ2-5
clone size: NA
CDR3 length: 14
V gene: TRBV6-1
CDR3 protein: CASRWTGGQETQYF
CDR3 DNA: TGTGCCAGCAGATGGACAGGGGGCCAAGAGACCCAGTACTTC

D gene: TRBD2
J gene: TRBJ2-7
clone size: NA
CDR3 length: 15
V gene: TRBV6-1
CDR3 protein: CASSGEAGSLDEQYF
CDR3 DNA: TGTGCCAGCAGTGGGGAAGCGGGATCGCTGGACGAGCAGTACTTC

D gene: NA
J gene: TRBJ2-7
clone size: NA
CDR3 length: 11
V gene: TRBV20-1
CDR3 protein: CSASGGSPSYF
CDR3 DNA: TGCAGTGCTAGCGGGGGCTCCCCCTCGTACTTC

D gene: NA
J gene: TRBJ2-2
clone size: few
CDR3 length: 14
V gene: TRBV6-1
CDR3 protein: CASFSGSEAGELFF
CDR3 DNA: TGTGCCAGTTTTAGTGGGAGCGAGGCCGGGGAGCTGTTTTTT

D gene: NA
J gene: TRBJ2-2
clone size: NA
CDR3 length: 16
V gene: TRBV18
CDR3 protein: CASSPARTGNTGELFF
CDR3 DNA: TGTGCCAGCTCACCAGCTCGGACGGGAAACACCGGGGAGCTGTTTTTT

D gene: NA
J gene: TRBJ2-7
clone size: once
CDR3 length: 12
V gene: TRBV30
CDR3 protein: CAWSNSAYEQYF
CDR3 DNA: TGTGCCTGGAGTAATAGCGCCTACGAGCAGTACTTC

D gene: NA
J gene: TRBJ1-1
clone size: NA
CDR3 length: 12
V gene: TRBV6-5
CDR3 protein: CASKRGNTEAFF
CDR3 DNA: TGTGCCAGCAAGCGGGGGAACACTGAAGCTTTCTTT

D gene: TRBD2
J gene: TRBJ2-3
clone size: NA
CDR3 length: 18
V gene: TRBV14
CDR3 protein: CASSQAAASGRYRDTQYF
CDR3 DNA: TGTGCCAGCAGCCAAGCGGCGGCTAGCGGGAGATATAGAGATACGCAGTATTTT

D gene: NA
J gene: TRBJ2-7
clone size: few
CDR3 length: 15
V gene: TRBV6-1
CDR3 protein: CASLSGAFQNYEQYF
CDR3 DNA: TGTGCCAGTCTTTCGGGCGCCTTCCAAAACTACGAGCAGTACTTC

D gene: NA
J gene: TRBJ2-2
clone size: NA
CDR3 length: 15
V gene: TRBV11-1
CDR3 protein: CASSLMVESTGELFF
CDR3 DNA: TGTGCCAGCAGCTTAATGGTAGAGAGCACCGGGGAGCTGTTTTTT

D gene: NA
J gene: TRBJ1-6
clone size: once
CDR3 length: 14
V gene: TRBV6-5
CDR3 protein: CASRTGSYNSPLHF
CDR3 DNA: TGTGCCAGCAGAACCGGGAGCTATAATTCACCCCTCCACTTT

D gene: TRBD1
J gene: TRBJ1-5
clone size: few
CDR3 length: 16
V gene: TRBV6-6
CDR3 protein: CASRGQGPAGNQPQHF
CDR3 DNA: TGTGCCAGCAGGGGACAGGGGCCCGCTGGCAATCAGCCCCAGCATTTT

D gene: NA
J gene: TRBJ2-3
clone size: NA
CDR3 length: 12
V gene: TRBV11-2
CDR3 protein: CASSPVPDTQYF
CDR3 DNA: TGTGCCAGCAGCCCCGTCCCTGATACGCAGTATTTT

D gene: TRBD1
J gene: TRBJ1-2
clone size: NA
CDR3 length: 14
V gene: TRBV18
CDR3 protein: CASSPQGAGYGYTF
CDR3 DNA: TGTGCCAGCTCCCCACAGGGGGCGGGCTATGGCTACACCTTC

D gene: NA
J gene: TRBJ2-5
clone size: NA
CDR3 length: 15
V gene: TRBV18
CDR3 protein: CASSPGTTQGETQYF
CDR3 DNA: TGTGCCAGCTCACCCGGGACTACCCAGGGGGAGACCCAGTACTTC

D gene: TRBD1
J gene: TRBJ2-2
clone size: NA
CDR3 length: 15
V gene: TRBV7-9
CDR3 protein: CASSPRQGDAGELFF
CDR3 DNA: TGTGCCAGCAGCCCAAGACAGGGGGACGCCGGGGAGCTGTTTTTT

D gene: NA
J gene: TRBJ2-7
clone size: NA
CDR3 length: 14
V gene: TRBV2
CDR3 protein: CASSPGTPEPEQYF
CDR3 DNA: TGTGCCAGCAGTCCCGGGACACCCGAGCCCGAGCAGTACTTC

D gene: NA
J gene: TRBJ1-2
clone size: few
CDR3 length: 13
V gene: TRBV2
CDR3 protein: CASSVLRLYGYTF
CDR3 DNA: TGTGCCAGCAGTGTACTACGGCTCTATGGCTACACCTTC

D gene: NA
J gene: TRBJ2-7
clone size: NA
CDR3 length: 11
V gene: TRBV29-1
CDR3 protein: CSGTYTGEQYF
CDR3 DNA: TGCAGCGGAACTTACACAGGGGAGCAGTACTTC

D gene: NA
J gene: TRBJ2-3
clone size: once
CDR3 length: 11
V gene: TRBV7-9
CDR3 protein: CAISLTDTQYF
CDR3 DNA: TGTGCCATATCGCTCACAGATACGCAGTATTTT

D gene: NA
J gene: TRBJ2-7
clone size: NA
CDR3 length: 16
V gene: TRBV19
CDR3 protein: CASSRDRQIIPYEQYF
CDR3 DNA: TGTGCCAGTAGTCGCGATAGACAGATTATCCCCTACGAGCAGTACTTC